This section outlines one T cell receptor beta chain sequence together with its context. In germline, CDR1 is SGHNT, CDR2 YYREEE (reference sequence). CDR3 length: 15 residues. V was clipped by 1 base and J by 1 base, with 11 bases between them. The record originates from a study of blood T cell repertoires in COVID-19. Whole-study context: Samples representing acute and convalescent COVID-19 were sourced from the United States, Italy and Spain. In each case, the material was cDNA or gDNA derived from T cells, B-cell-depleted T cells, or PBMCs.

In the original analysis: It was from reference gene primer amplification that nucleated cell counts were estimated. Libraries were prepared by immunoSEQ multiplex PCR; TCRdb keeps only in-frame clonotypes and omits some of them. V and J calls and clone size are as listed in that table; D and trimming were resolved from the DNA. Found here are hundreds of thousands of clones, roughly 83% of them singletons; the top ten hold over 8%. The V call is TRBV5-4, the J call TRBJ2-5, with TRBD2 as a possible D gene (7 bases). The sequence came from a woman of 80 years or more with acute or convalescent COVID-19. Source material: peripheral blood. The CDR3: CASSLSRGRQETQYF. In DNA form, the CDR3 reads TGTGCCAGCAGCTTGTCGCGGGGGCGCCAAGAGACCCAGTACTTC. Looking up the rest from reference TRBV5-4 and TRBJ2-5 gives the full variable domain: ETGVTQSPTHLIKTRGQQVTLRCSSQSGHNTVSWYQQALGQGPQFIFQYYREEENGRGNFPPRFSGLQFPNYSSELNVNALELDDSALYLCASSLSRGRQETQYFGPGTRLLVL.